Listed below are T cell receptor beta chains from one sample, sequenced in a study of T cell repertoires in cytomegalovirus infection. TCRdb independently ran MiXCR on the reads; one entry per CDR3 protein. The sample includes hundreds of thousands of distinct CDR3 sequences, 17% of them seen just once. Sequences were obtained from PBMCs. The source is a human donor in good health (CMV status not recorded). Some clones in this sample may be carry-over from other donors' samples. Each CDR3 is given with its conserved first and last residue. D genes are given only for firm matches. The size of a clone is reported for some rows only, either as once, few or many, or as a class for expanded clones.

TRBV28,-,TRBJ2-3,-,TGTGCCAGCAGCGAACCGGGACTCACAGATACGCAGTATTTT,CASSEPGLTDTQYF
TRBV28,few,TRBJ2-3,-,TGTGCCAGCAGTTTCGGGGCGCTTGGCACAGATACGCAGTATTTT,CASSFGALGTDTQYF
TRBV29-1,-,TRBJ1-1,-,TGCAGCGTCTCCAGCTTAGCTAACACTGAAGCTTTCTTT,CSVSSLANTEAFF
TRBV3-1,-,TRBJ1-1,-,TGTGCCAGCAGCATTAGAGGGGGCACTGAAGCTTTCTTT,CASSIRGGTEAFF
TRBV7-2,many,TRBJ2-7,-,TGTGCCAGCAGCTTTGGGGTTTTCGTCGGTCCCTACGAGCAGTACTTC,CASSFGVFVGPYEQYF
TRBV7-2,many,TRBJ2-1,TRBD2,TGTGCCAGCAGCTTATGGCGGGGGGAAAATGAGCAGTTCTTC,CASSLWRGENEQFF
TRBV12-3/TRBV12-4,-,TRBJ1-2,-,TGTGCCAGCAGTACAGGGATCGGTGGCTACACCTTC,CASSTGIGGYTF
TRBV4-2,-,TRBJ1-5,TRBD1,TGTGCCAGCAGCCAAGACTCACCAGGGGGACATCAGCCCCAGCATTTT,CASSQDSPGGHQPQHF
TRBV7-2,many,TRBJ1-1,TRBD1,TGTGCCAGCAGCTTAGTAACAGGGGGTAAACCTGAAGCTTTCTTT,CASSLVTGGKPEAFF
TRBV27,-,TRBJ2-1,TRBD2,TGTGCCAGCAGTTTTGGCGGGGGGCCTTACAATGTGGGGAATGAGCAGTTCTTC,CASSFGGGPYNVGNEQFF
TRBV6-5,-,TRBJ2-7,-,TGTGCCAGCCATGGAGGGAGCTCCTACGAGCAGTACTTC,CASHGGSSYEQYF
TRBV6-6,-,TRBJ2-2,-,TGTGCCAGCAGTTACTCGACGGGAAACTCCAACACCGGGGAGCTGTTTTTT,CASSYSTGNSNTGELFF
TRBV6-5,-,TRBJ1-3,-,TGTGCCAGCAGTTACTCGTCTGGGCTCCTAGGTGGAAACACCATATATTTT,CASSYSSGLLGGNTIYF
TRBV4-1,few,TRBJ1-6,-,TGCGCCAGCAGCCAAGATCAAAGGAGGAGCTCCTATAATTCACCCCTCCACTTT,CASSQDQRRSSYNSPLHF
TRBV20-1,-,TRBJ1-2,-,TGCAGTGTGGGGCGAGTTCCGGATGGCTACACCTTC,CSVGRVPDGYTF
TRBV10-3,few,TRBJ1-1,-,TGTGCCATCAGTGAGAGAGGCAGGTCTGAAGCTTTCTTT,CAISERGRSEAFF
TRBV6-2/TRBV6-3,-,TRBJ2-1,-,TGTGCCAGCAGTGAGGACCTCCAAGGTGAGCAGTTCTTC,CASSEDLQGEQFF
TRBV7-2,few,TRBJ2-2,-,TGTGCCAGCAGCATTTATCACACCGGGGAGCTGTTTTTT,CASSIYHTGELFF
TRBV12-3/TRBV12-4,few,TRBJ2-5,TRBD1,TGTGCCAGCAGTCAAGACAGGGGGAGCGGCAAAGAGACCCAGTACTTC,CASSQDRGSGKETQYF
TRBV4-3,many,TRBJ2-3,TRBD1,TGCGCCAGCAGCCAAGAGGGACAGGGCACAGATACGCAGTATTTT,CASSQEGQGTDTQYF
TRBV6-1,many,TRBJ2-5,-,TGTGCCAGCAGGGCCCTGGCGGGACCTTCGGGGACCCAGTACTTC,CASRALAGPSGTQYF
TRBV7-2,many,TRBJ1-3,-,TGTGCCAGCAGCCCCGGGGCTGGAAACACCATATATTTT,CASSPGAGNTIYF
TRBV4-3,few,TRBJ2-7,-,TGCGCCAGCAGCCAAACCCCAACCGGGGTTTACGAGCAGTACTTC,CASSQTPTGVYEQYF
TRBV5-1,many,TRBJ2-1,TRBD1,TGCGCCAGCAGCTTTGGACAGGGATGGTCGAGAAACAATGAGCAGTTCTTC,CASSFGQGWSRNNEQFF
TRBV4-1,few,TRBJ1-4,-,TGCGCCAGCAGCCCCTTCAGGGAGAGGGAAAAACTGTTTTTT,CASSPFREREKLFF
TRBV28,few,TRBJ1-5,-,TGTGCCAGCAGTTACGGGGGCGGTCAGCCCCAGCATTTT,CASSYGGGQPQHF
TRBV7-3,many,TRBJ1-1,-,TGTGCCAGCAGCTTGGGCCGAACCACTGAAGCTTTCTTT,CASSLGRTTEAFF
TRBV7-9,many,TRBJ2-7,-,TGTGCCAGCAGCCGCCCACCAATGACCTACGAGCAGTACTTC,CASSRPPMTYEQYF
TRBV7-9,-,TRBJ2-2,-,TGTGCCAGCAGCTTTTGGACTGACTCTACCGGGGAGCTGTTTTTT,CASSFWTDSTGELFF
TRBV2,-,TRBJ1-4,-,TGTGCCAGCAGTGGCCAGGCGGGCCCTGCAACTAATGAAAAACTGTTTTTT,CASSGQAGPATNEKLFF
TRBV20-1,-,TRBJ1-2,-,TGCAGTGCTAGCCTATGGGAAACTACAGCGGGCTACACCTTC,CSASLWETTAGYTF
TRBV7-7,many,TRBJ2-1,TRBD2,TGTGCTAGCAGCCAGGGAGGTAGCGGGGCGACCTACAATGAGCAGTTCTTC,CASSQGGSGATYNEQFF
TRBV6-2/TRBV6-3,many,TRBJ1-1,-,TGTGCCAGCAGTTACTCGGAAAACACTGAAGCTTTCTTT,CASSYSENTEAFF
TRBV12-3/TRBV12-4,few,TRBJ1-2,-,TGTGCCAGCAGTTCGTTCTATGGCTACACCTTC,CASSSFYGYTF
TRBV7-9,few,TRBJ2-1,-,TGTGCCAGCACTGATGGGTTAGTCAGCAATGAGCAGTTCTTC,CASTDGLVSNEQFF
TRBV23-1,few,TRBJ1-5,-,TGCGCCAGCAGTCAATCGATGCCCAGGGGAGGCAATCAGCCCCAGCATTTT,CASSQSMPRGGNQPQHF